This T cell receptor (beta chain) was captured by sequencing in a study of T cell responses to AZD1222 COVID-19 vaccine. Regarding the study as a whole: Clonal diversity was possibly underestimated, and white British individuals and females predominated among donors. Close to half of all spike-specific TCRs reportedly target regions of the variants that are unmutated. Seropositive AZD1222 recipients at baseline numbered only five or six.

Pooling was applied to second doses at about 4 or about 12 weeks. Germline assignment: CDR1 SGDLS and CDR2 YYNGEE. The CDR3 runs 17 residues. J gave up 3 bases and V 3 bases, and 14 bases lay outside the gene matches. Sequenced by immunoSEQ multiplex PCR; TCRdb stores in-frame clones only, minus some. This table holds tens of thousands of clones, 89% found once. Points on this clone: Its antigen is undetermined.

The clonotype originates from an adult who received the AZD1222 COVID-19 vaccine. The starting material was peripheral blood, obtained 28 days after the second AZD1222 dose. The chain joins TRBV9 to TRBJ2-7, with 8 bases identical to TRBD1. The CDR3 region has the DNA TGTGCCAGCAGCGGTAGACCGGGACAGGTGGGGAACTACGAGCAGTACTTC. It specifies CASSGRPGQVGNYEQYF.